This TCR beta chain emerged from a study of control samples from healthy donors and cancer patients. The length of the CDR3 is 15 residues. Germline values: CDR1 SGHDN, CDR2 FVKESK. Trimming removed 3 bases from V and 6 bases from J, with 18 bases in between. The data were produced by immunoSEQ multiplex PCR, yet TCRdb's version contains in-frame clones alone and is incomplete. The data hold 140,000 or so clones, with approximately 92% observed a single time. The rearrangement links TRBV14 to TRBJ2-7; D might be TRBD2 (7 bases). The source material was blood. The source is a man aged 30-40 years in good health. The CDR3 is CASSHDRAGAAEQYF. CDR3 bases: TGTGCCAGCAGCCATGATCGGGCGGGGGCGGCCGAGCAGTACTTC.